The 27 T cell receptor beta chains below come from one sample, sequenced in a study of blood T cell repertoires in COVID-19. Assay used: immunoSEQ multiplex PCR; TCRdb lists only in-frame clones, some missing. Among over 200,000 clones listed, over 75% were seen once. The sequencing input was peripheral blood. The receptors shown here come from a man aged 35-49 years with active or convalescent COVID-19.

The V and J genes are TRBV21-1 and TRBJ2-2; TRBD2, the table's D call, was not compared with the DNA. TRBV21-1 is flagged as a pseudogene. The CDR3 totals 17 residues. Here the CDR3 DNA reads TGTGCCAGCACCATCGGGGGAGCGGGGACGAACACCGGGGAGCTGTTTTTT. This codes for CASTIGGAGTNTGELFF.

The chain links TRBV9 to TRBJ2-1; 11 nucleotides match TRBD2. J gave up 3 bases and V 4 bases, and 6 bases lay outside the gene matches. There are 16 residues in the CDR3. Germline V gene data show CDR1 as SGDLS and CDR2 as YYNGEE. The CDR3 region has the DNA TGTGCCAGCAGCATACTAGCGGGAGTAAACTACAATGAGCAGTTCTTC. Amino acids: CASSILAGVNYNEQFF.

The rearrangement uses TRBV10-2 and TRBJ1-2; TRBD1 might be the D (6 bases). The CDR3 runs 15 residues. The ends were cut back, 0 bases at V and 6 bases at J, with 14 bases in the middle. Germline loops: CDR1 WSHSY, CDR2 SAAADI. This CDR3 reads CASSESMIRGNGYTF. The CDR3 bases are TGCGCCAGCAGTGAGTCGATGATCAGGGGAAATGGCTACACCTTC.

The chain uses TRBV5-6 and TRBJ1-1, with D perhaps TRBD1 (5 bases). CDR1 SGHDT and CDR2 YYEEEE come from the germline V gene. The V and J ends lost 1 base and 5 bases respectively, with 9 bases between them. The CDR3 is made up of 13 amino acids. The CDR3 loop reads CASSLWRGTEAFF. In nucleotides, the CDR3 is TGTGCCAGCAGCTTGTGGAGGGGAACTGAAGCTTTCTTT.

Here the CDR3 DNA reads TGTGCCTGGAATCCAGGGGCCAATTCACCCCTCCACTTT. Its translation is CAWNPGANSPLHF. The chain carries TRBV30 and TRBJ1-6; weak D call: TRBD1 (6 bases). This CDR3 region has 13 residues. The V gene's germline CDR1 is GTSNPN and CDR2 SVGIG (reference sequence). Trimming took 4 bases from V and 7 from J, leaving 11 bases between them.

V is TRBV28 and J is TRBJ1-1, with 7 positions matching TRBD1. Losses at the gene ends were 2 bases for V and 5 bases for J; bases not matched to a gene: 2. The germline V gene has CDR1 MDHEN and CDR2 SYDVKM. This CDR3 is 13 amino acids long. For the CDR3, the DNA is TGTGCCAGCAGTTTAGACAGGGTAACTGAAGCTTTCTTT. Translated, it gives CASSLDRVTEAFF.

The genes are TRBV2 and TRBJ2-2; perhaps TRBD2 as D (5 bases). V was clipped by 5 bases and J by 4 bases, with 14 bases between them. The CDR3 extends over 15 amino acids. Germline V gene lookup returns CDR1 SNHLY and CDR2 FYNNEI. The CDR3 DNA reads TGTGCCAGCAGTCTGTCGGGGTCGAGCACCGGGGAGCTGTTTTTT. Its protein product is CASSLSGSSTGELFF.

This clone was picked up a small number of times. CDR3 nucleotides: TGTGCCAGCAGTGTGGGCCAGAAAGCTTTCTTT. It specifies CASSVGQKAFF. This chain uses TRBV2 with TRBJ1-1; no definite D call. The CDR3 has 11 amino acids. CDR1 is SNHLY, CDR2 FYNNEI, per germline. V was shortened by 4 bases and J by 9 bases, with 9 bases between the two germline ends. The whole variable domain, filled in from reference TRBV2 and TRBJ1-1, reads EPEVTQTPSHQVTQMGQEVILRCVPISNHLYFYWYRQILGQKVEFLVSFYNNEISEKSEIFDDQFSVERPDGSNFTLKIRSTKLEDSAMYFCASSVGQKAFFGQGTRLTVV.

The chain links TRBV7-9 to TRBJ1-6; D not certain. V was cut by 3 bases and J by 6 bases, with 9 bases left in between. Germline V gives CDR1 SEHNR, CDR2 FQNEAQ (reference sequence). CDR3 length: 14 amino acids. In DNA form, the CDR3 reads TGTGCCAGCAGCTTGGCGGGTTTTAATTCACCCCTCCACTTT. Protein product: CASSLAGFNSPLHF.

V and J are TRBV9 and TRBJ1-2; 10 bases align to TRBD1. V shed 0 bases and J 2 bases; nucleotides not matched to a gene: 13. Germline CDR1 SGDLS, CDR2 YYNGEE. This CDR3 spans 19 amino acids. CDR3 residues: CASSVVDRGARLANYGYTF. CDR3 bases: TGTGCCAGCAGCGTAGTGGACAGGGGGGCGCGTTTGGCGAACTATGGCTACACCTTC.

This chain connects TRBV7-9 to TRBJ1-1; TRBD1 is a possible D gene (5 bases). The length of the CDR3 is 17 residues. Trimming removed 4 bases at V and 0 bases at J, with 18 bases between. The germline V gene encodes CDR1 SEHNR and CDR2 FQNEAQ (reference sequence). The CDR3 loop reads CASSSTRVLDMNTEAFF. For the CDR3, the DNA is TGTGCCAGCAGCTCAACCCGAGTCCTGGACATGAACACTGAAGCTTTCTTT.

V gene TRBV30 combines with J gene TRBJ1-4; D is perhaps TRBD1 (5 bases). CDR1 is GTSNPN, CDR2 SVGIG, per germline (reference sequence). Trimming left V 0 bases short and J 7 bases short, with 12 bases between. The CDR3 spans 14 residues. CDR3 sequence reads: CAWSVRARGEKLFF. In DNA, the CDR3 is TGTGCCTGGAGTGTAAGGGCTAGGGGTGAAAAACTGTTTTTT.

The genes are TRBV6-5 and TRBJ2-7, with 7 bases identical to TRBD2. The CDR3 has 13 amino acids. The germline CDR1 and CDR2 sequences are MNHEY and SVGAGI. Trimming took 10 bases from V and 7 from J; bases not matched to a gene: 13. The CDR3 coding sequence is TGTGCCACTCAAGCGGGGACGTCCGGGGAGCAGTACTTC. This gives the protein CATQAGTSGEQYF.

The genes are TRBV18 and TRBJ1-1; 11 bases are a match to TRBD1. The CDR3 loop spans 16 amino acids. With 3 bases clipped from V and 4 bases from J, the junction kept 7 bases outside the gene matches. CDR1 is KGHSH, CDR2 LQKENI, per germline. The chain's CDR3 is CASSPTGTGGSTEAFF. The CDR3 DNA is TGTGCCAGCTCACCGACCGGGACAGGGGGGAGCACTGAAGCTTTCTTT.

The J gene is TRBJ2-1, the V gene TRBV7-9; 9 bases agree with TRBD2. From germline, CDR1 is SEHNR and CDR2 FQNEAQ (reference sequence). CDR3 length equals 15 residues. Germline trimming cut 5 bases from V and 3 bases from J; bases unmatched to any gene: 5. The DNA of the CDR3 is TGTGCCAGCAGCCTCTTAGCGGGAGTCTACAATGAGCAGTTCTTC. Amino acid sequence: CASSLLAGVYNEQFF.

In its sample, this clone was seen a few times. CDR3 sequence reads: CASRADRAMNTEAFF. The CDR3 nucleotides read TGTGCCAGCAGGGCCGACAGGGCGATGAACACTGAAGCTTTCTTT. The V gene is TRBV2, the J gene TRBJ1-1, with TRBD1 identical over 7 bases. The CDR3 length is 15 residues. The V gene end was trimmed by 6 bases and the J gene end by 0 bases; junction bases not matched to a gene: 7. CDR1 and CDR2 (germline): SNHLY, FYNNEI.

The V and J genes are TRBV7-9 and TRBJ1-6; TRBD1 aligns across 7 bases. After removal of 1 base from V and 14 bases from J, the junction contained 2 bases not matched to a gene. The germline gives CDR1 SEHNR, CDR2 FQNEAQ (reference sequence). This CDR3 contains 12 residues. The CDR3 reads CASSLVDRSLHF. CDR3 in DNA: TGTGCCAGCAGCTTAGTGGACAGGTCCCTCCACTTT.

The chain combines TRBV28 with TRBJ1-4; the match to TRBD1 covers 12 bases. V lost 0 bases, J lost 8 bases, and 4 bases stayed unmatched. Germline lookup yields CDR1 MDHEN and CDR2 SYDVKM. CDR3 length: 16 residues. The CDR3 DNA sequence: TGTGCCAGCAGTTTATGGGGGACAGGGGGCTCGGAAAAACTGTTTTTT. Translated, it gives CASSLWGTGGSEKLFF.

The chain joins TRBV27 to TRBJ2-7; the D is unclear. This CDR3 contains 13 residues. Germline V lookup: CDR1 MNHEY, CDR2 SMNVEV (reference sequence). Deletions cut 6 bases from V and 0 bases from J, with 9 bases between. The CDR3 coding sequence is TGTGCCAGCAGACTAATGGGCTCCTACGAGCAGTACTTC. It codes for CASRLMGSYEQYF.

This rearrangement joins TRBV5-1 to TRBJ1-1; 8 bases align to TRBD1. J lost 0 bases, V lost 1 base, and 5 bases had no gene match. The CDR3 is 16 amino acids. Germline CDR1 SGHRS, CDR2 YFSETQ. CDR3 in amino acids: CASSLSDRAMNTEAFF. Here the CDR3 DNA reads TGCGCCAGCAGCTTGTCGGACAGGGCCATGAACACTGAAGCTTTCTTT.

The chain links TRBV9 to TRBJ2-1; 8 positions match TRBD2. V lost 0 bases to trimming and J lost 7 bases; unmatched junction nucleotides: 6. The CDR3 length is 15 residues. CDR1 SGDLS and CDR2 YYNGEE come from the germline V gene. CDR3 amino acids: CASSVGSGVLNEQFF. The CDR3 DNA follows: TGTGCCAGCAGCGTAGGTAGCGGGGTTCTAAATGAGCAGTTCTTC. Variable domain in full (rest from reference TRBV9 and TRBJ2-1): DSGVTQTPKHLITATGQRVTLRCSPRSGDLSVYWYQQSLDQGLQFLIQYYNGEERAKGNILERFSAQQFPDLHSELNLSSLELGDSALYFCASSVGSGVLNEQFFGPGTRLTVL.

The CDR3 reads CASSYTGGGDYTF. In DNA, the CDR3 is TGTGCCAGCAGTTACACAGGGGGTGGCGACTACACCTTC. The V call is TRBV6-5, the J call TRBJ1-2; 8 bases are a match to TRBD1. CDR1 is MNHEY, CDR2 SVGAGI, per germline. This CDR3 comprises 13 residues. The V and J ends lost 2 bases and 10 bases, in that order; junction bases with no gene match: 6.

The V gene is TRBV23-1, the J gene TRBJ1-1; D uncertain. TRBV23-1 is identified as an open reading frame with a role that is uncertain. V lost 6 bases and J 5 bases, leaving 7 bases between the germline ends. This CDR3 has 11 amino acids. The CDR3 DNA reads TGCGCCAGCAGGAGTGTAACTGAAGCTTTCTTT. Translation: CASRSVTEAFF.

This clone turned up a few times. The same CDR3 can be traced to other DNA sequences in this sample. This sequence joins TRBV5-5 and TRBJ2-7, with 8 positions matching TRBD1. Trimming took 0 bases from V and 4 from J; bases not matched to a gene: 3. Germline CDR1 reads SGHKS; CDR2 reads YYEKEE (reference sequence). The CDR3 consists of 14 residues. The CDR3 sequence: CASSLGQGAYEQYF. CDR3 coding DNA: TGTGCCAGCAGCTTGGGGCAGGGGGCGTACGAGCAGTACTTC.

This chain connects TRBV7-9 to TRBJ2-3, with no clear D. The CDR3 consists of 15 residues. Germline V gene data show CDR1 as SEHNR and CDR2 as FQNEAQ (reference sequence). Trimming pared 6 bases from V and 0 bases from J, leaving 13 bases between. In nucleotides, the CDR3 is TGTGCCAGCAGTGCAACCCCAACTAGCACAGATACGCAGTATTTT. Its protein is CASSATPTSTDTQYF.

Remarks on this clone: Other DNA sequences from this sample encode an identical CDR3 as well. The genes are TRBV19 and TRBJ1-5, with D possibly TRBD1 on 5 matching bases. This CDR3 is built from 15 residues. V dropped 1 base and J dropped 2 bases, with 9 bases sitting between them. The germline CDR1 and CDR2 sequences are LNHDA and SQIVND (reference sequence). The CDR3 loop reads CASSIGGVGNQPQHF. In DNA, the CDR3 is TGTGCCAGTAGTATAGGGGGGGTCGGCAATCAGCCCCAGCATTTT.

The J gene is TRBJ1-6, the V gene TRBV28, with TRBD1 matching over 7 bases. Trimming took 7 bases from V and 10 from J; bases not matched to a gene: 7. The CDR3 covers 13 residues. Germline V gene data show CDR1 as MDHEN and CDR2 as SYDVKM. Here the CDR3 DNA reads TGTGCCAGCAACGAGGGGGCTCGGTCACCCCTCCACTTT. Protein: CASNEGARSPLHF. Full variable domain (rest looked up from reference TRBV28 and TRBJ1-6): DVKVTQSSRYLVKRTGEKVFLECVQDMDHENMFWYRQDPGLGLRLIYFSYDVKMKEKGDIPEGYSVSREKKERFSLILESASTNQTSMYLCASNEGARSPLHFGNGTRLTVT.